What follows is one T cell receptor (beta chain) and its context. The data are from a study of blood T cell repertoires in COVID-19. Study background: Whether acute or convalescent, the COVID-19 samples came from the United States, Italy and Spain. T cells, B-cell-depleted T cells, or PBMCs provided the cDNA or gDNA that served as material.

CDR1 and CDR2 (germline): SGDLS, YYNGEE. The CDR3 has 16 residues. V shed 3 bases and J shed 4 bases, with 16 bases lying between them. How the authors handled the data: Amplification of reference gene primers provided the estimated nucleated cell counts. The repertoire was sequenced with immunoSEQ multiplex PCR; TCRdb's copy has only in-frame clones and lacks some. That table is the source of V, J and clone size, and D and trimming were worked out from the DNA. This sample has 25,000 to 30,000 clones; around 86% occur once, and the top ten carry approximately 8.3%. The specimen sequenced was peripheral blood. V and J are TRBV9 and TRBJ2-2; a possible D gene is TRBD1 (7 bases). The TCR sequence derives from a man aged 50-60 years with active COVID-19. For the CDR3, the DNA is TGTGCCAGCAGCGGCCGACTAGGGGGCGGCACCGGGGAGCTGTTTTTT. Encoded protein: CASSGRLGGGTGELFF.